The sequence of this TCR beta chain was determined in a study of T cells after yellow fever vaccination. General study results and limits: Contamination by abundant bulk-population clonotypes could be present in FACS-sorted repertoires.

UMIs and a universal primer site were added when TCR cDNA was made by 5'RACE template switching. TCRdb re-called the 5' RACE reads with MiXCR, one entry per CDR3 protein. The sample lists a few hundred thousand distinct CDR3 sequences, over 10% occurring once. This CDR3 is 17 amino acids long. J gave up 1 base and V 4 bases, and 4 bases lay outside the gene matches. The germline CDR1 and CDR2 sequences are KGHDR and SFDVKD. This clonotype showed up just a few times. Its antigen is as yet unknown. The genes are TRBV24-1 and TRBJ2-1, with TRBD2 matching over 12 bases. This clonotype was obtained from a man under 40 who received the YFV17D yellow fever vaccine. The specimen was CD4+ T cells sorted from PBMCs, collected 45 days after the yellow fever booster vaccination. CDR3 residues: CATSDSGLAGSYNEQFF. In DNA, the CDR3 is TGTGCCACCAGTGACTCAGGACTAGCGGGATCCTACAATGAGCAGTTCTTC.